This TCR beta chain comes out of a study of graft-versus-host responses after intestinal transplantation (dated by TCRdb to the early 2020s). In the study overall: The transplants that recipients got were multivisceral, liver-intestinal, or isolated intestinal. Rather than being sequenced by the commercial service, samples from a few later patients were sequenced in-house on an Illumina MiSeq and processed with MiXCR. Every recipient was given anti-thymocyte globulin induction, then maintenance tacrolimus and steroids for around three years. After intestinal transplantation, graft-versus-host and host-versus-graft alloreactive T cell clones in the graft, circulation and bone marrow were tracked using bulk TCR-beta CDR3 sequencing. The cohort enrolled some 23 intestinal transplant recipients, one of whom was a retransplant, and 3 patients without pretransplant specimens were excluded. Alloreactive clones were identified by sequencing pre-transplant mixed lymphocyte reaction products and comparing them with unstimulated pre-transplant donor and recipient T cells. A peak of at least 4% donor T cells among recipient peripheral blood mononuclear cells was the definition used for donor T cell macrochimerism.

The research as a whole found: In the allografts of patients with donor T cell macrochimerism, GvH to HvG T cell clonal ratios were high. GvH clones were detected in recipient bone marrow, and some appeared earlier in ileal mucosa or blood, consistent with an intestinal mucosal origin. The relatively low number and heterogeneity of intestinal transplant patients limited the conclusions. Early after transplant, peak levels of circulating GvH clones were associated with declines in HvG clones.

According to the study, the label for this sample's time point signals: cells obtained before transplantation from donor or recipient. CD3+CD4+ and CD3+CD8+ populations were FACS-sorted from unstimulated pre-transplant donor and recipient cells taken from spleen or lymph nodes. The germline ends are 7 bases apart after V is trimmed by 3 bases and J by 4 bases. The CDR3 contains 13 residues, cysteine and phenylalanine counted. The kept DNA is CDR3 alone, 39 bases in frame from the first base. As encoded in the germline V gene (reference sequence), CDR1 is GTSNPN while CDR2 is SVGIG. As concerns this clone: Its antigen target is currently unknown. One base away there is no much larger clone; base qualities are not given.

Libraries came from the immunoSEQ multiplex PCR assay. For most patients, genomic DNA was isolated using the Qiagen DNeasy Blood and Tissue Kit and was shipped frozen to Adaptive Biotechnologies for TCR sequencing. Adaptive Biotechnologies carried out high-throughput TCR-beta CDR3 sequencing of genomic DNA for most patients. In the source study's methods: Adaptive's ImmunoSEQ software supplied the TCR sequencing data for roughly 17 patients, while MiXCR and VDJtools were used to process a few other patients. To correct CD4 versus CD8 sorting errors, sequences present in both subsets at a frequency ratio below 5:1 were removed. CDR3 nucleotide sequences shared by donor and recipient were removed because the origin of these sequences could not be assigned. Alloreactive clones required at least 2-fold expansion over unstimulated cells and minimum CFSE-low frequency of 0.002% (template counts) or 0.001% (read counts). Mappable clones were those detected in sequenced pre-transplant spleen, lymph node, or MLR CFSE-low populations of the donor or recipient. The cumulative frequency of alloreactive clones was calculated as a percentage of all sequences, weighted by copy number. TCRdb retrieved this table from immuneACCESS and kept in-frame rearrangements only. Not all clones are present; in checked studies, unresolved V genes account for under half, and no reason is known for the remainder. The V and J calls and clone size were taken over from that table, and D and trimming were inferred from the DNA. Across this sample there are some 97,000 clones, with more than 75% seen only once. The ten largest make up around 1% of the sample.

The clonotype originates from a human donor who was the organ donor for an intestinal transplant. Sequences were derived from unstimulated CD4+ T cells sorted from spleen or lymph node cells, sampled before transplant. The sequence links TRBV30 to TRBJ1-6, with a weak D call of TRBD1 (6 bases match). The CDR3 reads CAWRGAYNSPLHF. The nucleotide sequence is TGTGCCTGGAGGGGGGCTTATAATTCACCCCTCCACTTT.